This TCR beta chain was found in a study of shared clonotypes between healthy human individuals. This clone was detected once. In the study's own analysis: For the immunoSEQ data, sequences were junction-only without quality scores, so filtering differed. Using immunoSEQ multiplex PCR, the repertoire was profiled, and TCRdb retains in-frame clones only, with some absent. Clonal size and the V and J genes are those of that table, whereas D and trimming came from the DNA. In the table there are approximately 980,000 clones, 76% of which are singletons. This CDR3 is 14 amino acids long. CDR1 SQVTM and CDR2 ANQGSEA come from the germline V gene. V was clipped by 1 base and J by 6 bases; unmatched bases: 5.

The sequence came from a man aged 18 to 30 in good health. Sequencing was done on a sample of memory CD4+ T cells sorted from blood. Indicated subset: CD45RA-negative fraction. The chain carries TRBV29-1 and TRBJ2-3; 9 positions agree with TRBD2. CDR3 in amino acids: CSVEGGGARDTQYF. As DNA, the CDR3 is TGCAGCGTTGAAGGCGGGGGGGCCAGGGATACGCAGTATTTT.